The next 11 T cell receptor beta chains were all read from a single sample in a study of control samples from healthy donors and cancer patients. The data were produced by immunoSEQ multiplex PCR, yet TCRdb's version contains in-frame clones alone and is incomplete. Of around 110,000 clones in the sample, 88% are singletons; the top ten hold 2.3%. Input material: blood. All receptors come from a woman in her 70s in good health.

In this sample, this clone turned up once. In DNA form, the CDR3 reads TGTGCCAGCAGTTCGATTAACAATGAGCAGTTCTTC. Translation gives CASSSINNEQFF. V usage is TRBV12-3 or TRBV12-4 and J usage is TRBJ2-1; D not certain. This CDR3 contains 12 residues. V lost 4 bases and J lost 5, with 6 bases in between.

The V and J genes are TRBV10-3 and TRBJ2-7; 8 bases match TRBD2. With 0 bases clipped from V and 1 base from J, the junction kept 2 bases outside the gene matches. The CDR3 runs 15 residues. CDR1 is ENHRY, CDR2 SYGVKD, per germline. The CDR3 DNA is TGTGCCATCAGTGAGTCGGAGCGGGGGTCCTACGAGCAGTACTTC. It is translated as CAISESERGSYEQYF.

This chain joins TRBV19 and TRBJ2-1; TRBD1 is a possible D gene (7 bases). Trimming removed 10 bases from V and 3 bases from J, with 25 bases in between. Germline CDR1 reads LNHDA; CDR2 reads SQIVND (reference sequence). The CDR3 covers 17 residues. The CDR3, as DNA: TGTGCCATCGCGGGGACAGAGCAAGCCCCGTTCTACAATGAGCAGTTCTTC. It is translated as CAIAGTEQAPFYNEQFF. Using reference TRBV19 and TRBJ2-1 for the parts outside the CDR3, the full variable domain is DGGITQSPKYLFRKEGQNVTLSCEQNLNHDAMYWYRQDPGQGLRLIYYSQIVNDFQKGDIAEGYSVSREKKESFPLTVTSAQKNPTAFYLCAIAGTEQAPFYNEQFFGPGTRLTVL.

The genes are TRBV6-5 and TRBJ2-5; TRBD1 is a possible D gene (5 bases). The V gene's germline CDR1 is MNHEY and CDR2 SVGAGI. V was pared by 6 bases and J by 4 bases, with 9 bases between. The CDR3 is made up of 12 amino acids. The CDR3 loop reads CASSPTGETQYF. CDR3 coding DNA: TGTGCCAGCAGCCCCACAGGAGAGACCCAGTACTTC.

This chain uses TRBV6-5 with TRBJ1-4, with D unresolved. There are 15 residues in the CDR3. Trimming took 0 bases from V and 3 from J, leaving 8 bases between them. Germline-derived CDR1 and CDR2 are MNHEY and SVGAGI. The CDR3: CASSYSGYANEKLFF. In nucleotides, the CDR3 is TGTGCCAGCAGTTACTCGGGGTACGCTAATGAAAAACTGTTTTTT.

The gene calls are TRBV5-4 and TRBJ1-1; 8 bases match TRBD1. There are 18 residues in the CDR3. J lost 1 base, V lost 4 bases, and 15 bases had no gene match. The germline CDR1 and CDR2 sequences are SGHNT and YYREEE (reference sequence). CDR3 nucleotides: TGTGCCAGCAGCCCAACAGGGGGGTTTACCCTTGGGAACACTGAAGCTTTCTTT. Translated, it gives CASSPTGGFTLGNTEAFF.

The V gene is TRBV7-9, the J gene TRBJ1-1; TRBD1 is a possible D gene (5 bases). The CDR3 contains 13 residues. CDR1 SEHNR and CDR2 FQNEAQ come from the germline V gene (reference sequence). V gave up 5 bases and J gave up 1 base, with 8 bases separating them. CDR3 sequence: CASSPGGNTEAFF. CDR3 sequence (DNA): TGTGCCAGCAGCCCCGGGGGGAACACTGAAGCTTTCTTT.

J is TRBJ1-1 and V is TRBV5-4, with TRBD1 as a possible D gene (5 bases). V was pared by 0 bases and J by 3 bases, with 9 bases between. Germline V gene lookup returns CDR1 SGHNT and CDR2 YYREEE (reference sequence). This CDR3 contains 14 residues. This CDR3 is CASSLAGGDTEAFF. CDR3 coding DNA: TGTGCCAGCAGCTTGGCCGGGGGGGACACTGAAGCTTTCTTT.

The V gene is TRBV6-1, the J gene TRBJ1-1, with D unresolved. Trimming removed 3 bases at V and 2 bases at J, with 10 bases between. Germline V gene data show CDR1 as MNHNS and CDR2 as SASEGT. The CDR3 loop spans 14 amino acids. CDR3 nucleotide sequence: TGTGCCAGCAGTGATTTTGGAGGAAACACTGAAGCTTTCTTT. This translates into CASSDFGGNTEAFF.

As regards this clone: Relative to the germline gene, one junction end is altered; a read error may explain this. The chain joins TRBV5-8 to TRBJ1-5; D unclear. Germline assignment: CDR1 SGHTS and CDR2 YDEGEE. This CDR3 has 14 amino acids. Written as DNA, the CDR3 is TGTGCCAGCAGCTTGGTAAATCCGGATCAGCCCCGGCATTTT. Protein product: CASSLVNPDQPRHF.

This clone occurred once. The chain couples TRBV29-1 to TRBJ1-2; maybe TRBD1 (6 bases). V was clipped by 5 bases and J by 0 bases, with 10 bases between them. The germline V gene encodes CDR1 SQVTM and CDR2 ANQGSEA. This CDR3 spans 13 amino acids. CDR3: CSVTTGPNYGYTF. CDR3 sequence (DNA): TGCAGCGTTACGACAGGTCCTAACTATGGCTACACCTTC.